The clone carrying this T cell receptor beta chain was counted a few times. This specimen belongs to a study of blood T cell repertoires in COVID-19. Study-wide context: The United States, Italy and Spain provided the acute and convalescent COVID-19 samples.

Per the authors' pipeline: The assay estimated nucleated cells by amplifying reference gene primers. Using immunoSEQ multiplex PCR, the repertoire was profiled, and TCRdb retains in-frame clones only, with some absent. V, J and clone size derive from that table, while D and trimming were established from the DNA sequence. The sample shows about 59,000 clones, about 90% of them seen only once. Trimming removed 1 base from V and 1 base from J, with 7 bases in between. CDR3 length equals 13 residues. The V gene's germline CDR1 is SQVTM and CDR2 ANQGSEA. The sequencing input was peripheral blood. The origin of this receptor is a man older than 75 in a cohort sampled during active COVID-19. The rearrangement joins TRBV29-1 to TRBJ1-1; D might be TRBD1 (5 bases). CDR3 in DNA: TGCAGCGTTGAAGTGACAGAGAACACTGAAGCTTTCTTT. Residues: CSVEVTENTEAFF.